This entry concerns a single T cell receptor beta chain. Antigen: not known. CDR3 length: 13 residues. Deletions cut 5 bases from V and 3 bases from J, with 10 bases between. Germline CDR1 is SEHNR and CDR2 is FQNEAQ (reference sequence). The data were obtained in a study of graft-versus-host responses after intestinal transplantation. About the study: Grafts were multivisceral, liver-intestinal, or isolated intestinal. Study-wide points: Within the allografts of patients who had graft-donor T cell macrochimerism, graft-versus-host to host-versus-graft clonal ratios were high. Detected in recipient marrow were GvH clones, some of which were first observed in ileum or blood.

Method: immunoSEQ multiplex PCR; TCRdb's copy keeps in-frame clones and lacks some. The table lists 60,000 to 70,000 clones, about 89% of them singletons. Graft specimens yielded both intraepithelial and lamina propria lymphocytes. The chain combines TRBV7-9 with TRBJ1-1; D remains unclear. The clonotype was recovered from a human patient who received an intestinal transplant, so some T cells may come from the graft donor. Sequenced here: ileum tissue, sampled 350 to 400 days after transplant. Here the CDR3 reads CASSPISDTEAFF. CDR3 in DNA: TGTGCCAGCAGCCCGATCTCGGACACTGAAGCTTTCTTT.